The 5 T cell receptor beta chains below come from one sample, sequenced in a study. Treg sorting used a CD4+CD25+CD127-/low gate. TCRdb re-called the 5' RACE reads through MiXCR, storing one row per CDR3 protein. The profile shows tens of thousands of distinct CDR3 sequences, about 26% of them singletons. Source material: tumor-infiltrating Tregs sorted from the breast tumor. Every receptor here comes from a female donor with breast cancer.

The chain is built from TRBV6-1 and TRBJ1-1; TRBD1 agrees at 9 bases. The germline V gene has CDR1 MNHNS and CDR2 SASEGT. Trimming took 10 bases from V and 0 from J; bases not matched to a gene: 6. The CDR3 is 14 residues long. The CDR3 protein is CATGDRAMNTEAFF. CDR3 nucleotides: TGTGCCACCGGGGACAGGGCGATGAACACTGAAGCTTTCTTT.

Worth noting for this clonotype: This sequence may be a read error, since a much larger clone differs from it by one base. The CDR3 sequence is CASSESLAGNIQHF. The CDR3 DNA is TGCGCCAGCAGTGAGTCCCTAGCGGGTAACATTCAGCACTTC. This chain uses TRBV10-1 with TRBJ2-4, with 8 nucleotides matching TRBD2. CDR1 and CDR2 (germline): WNHNN, SYGVQD (reference sequence). The CDR3 spans 14 residues.

This clonotype was observed at least ten times. The CDR3 region is CAVDYEQYF. The CDR3 nucleotides are TGTGCCGTGGACTACGAGCAGTACTTC. The chain links TRBV7-9 to TRBJ2-7; D unresolved. The CDR3 runs 9 residues. Trimming left V 11 bases short and J 3 bases short, with 5 bases between. CDR1 is SEHNR and CDR2 is FQNEAQ in the germline V gene (reference sequence).

V and J are TRBV5-1 and TRBJ2-4, with 11 bases lining up with TRBD2. This CDR3 contains 19 residues. Germline V gene lookup returns CDR1 SGHRS and CDR2 YFSETQ. The V gene end was trimmed by 3 bases and the J gene end by 0 bases; junction bases not matched to a gene: 11. CDR3 DNA sequence: TGCGCCAGCAGCTCCCCGGCTAGCGGGGGGCCCTTAGCCAAAAACATTCAGTACTTC. Translation: CASSSPASGGPLAKNIQYF.

In its sample, this clonotype was seen a few times. V is TRBV4-2 and J is TRBJ2-7; D possibly corresponds to TRBD2 (5 bases). The V gene lost 3 bases and the J gene lost 0 bases, with 15 bases spanning the gap. CDR1 is LGHNA and CDR2 is YNFKEQ in the germline V gene. The CDR3 spans 16 residues. CDR3 DNA sequence: TGTGCCAGCAGCCAGGGAGCGGACCGCCCCTCCTACGAGCAGTACTTC. It translates to CASSQGADRPSYEQYF.